The T cell receptor (beta chain) described here comes from a study of blood T cell repertoires in COVID-19. Assay used: immunoSEQ multiplex PCR; TCRdb lists only in-frame clones, some missing. In the table there are over 75,000 clones, 90% of which are singletons. The junction had 2 bases not matched to a gene; V was cut back by 1 base and J by 5 bases. CDR1 and CDR2 from the germline V gene are SGHTA and FQGNSA. This CDR3 spans 14 amino acids. Input material: peripheral blood. This receptor was identified in a human donor with active COVID-19. The donor label of this sample is uncertain. The chain uses TRBV7-2 and TRBJ2-5; 9 bases map to TRBD1. Written as DNA, the CDR3 is TGTGCCAGCAGCTTAGACAGGGGGCGGGAGACCCAGTACTTC. Its translation: CASSLDRGRETQYF.